Listed below are T cell receptor beta chains from one sample, sequenced in a study of cytomegalovirus exposure and HLA in healthy donors. Using immunoSEQ multiplex PCR, the repertoire was profiled, and TCRdb retains in-frame clones only, with some absent. The data contain under 200,000 clones, more than 75% of them singletons. The sequenced sample consisted of PBMCs. These receptors were collected from a woman aged 50 to 65 in good health and CMV-seropositive. Each CDR3 is given with its conserved first and last residue. D genes are given only for firm matches. Size tells how often a clone was seen (once, few, many) or the class of an expanded clone, and some rows leave it out.

size,D,V,J,DNA,CDR3
NA,NA,TRBV28,TRBJ2-2,TGTGCCAGCCTTAAGGGGCCGGACACCGGGGAGCTGTTTTTT,CASLKGPDTGELFF
NA,NA,TRBV21-1,TRBJ1-5,TGTGCCAGCAGCAAAGGGGGGACACCTATCTGGAGGCCCCAGCATTTT,CASSKGGTPIWRPQHF
NA,NA,TRBV7-2,TRBJ2-5,TGTGCCAGCAGCTTAGATGGGGGGCGCGGGGGGACCCAGTACTTC,CASSLDGGRGGTQYF
NA,TRBD1,TRBV7-9,TRBJ1-3,TGTTCCAGCAGCTTGGACAGGGTCTCTGGAAACACCATATATTTT,CSSSLDRVSGNTIYF
NA,NA,TRBV2,TRBJ2-1,TGTGCCAGCAGCTGGGGACTTGCCTCAAGGCAGTTCTTC,CASSWGLASRQFF
NA,TRBD1,TRBV5-6,TRBJ2-3,TGTGCCAGCAGCTTCGGGGACAGGTTGGTCGGAGATACGCAGTATTTT,CASSFGDRLVGDTQYF
NA,TRBD2,TRBV6-6,TRBJ2-5,TGTGCCAGCAGTTACTCCAGCGGGGGGGCCCAAGAGACCCAGTACTTC,CASSYSSGGAQETQYF
NA,NA,TRBV19,TRBJ1-4,TGTGCCAGTAGGCACAAAGGGGGTGCAACTAATGAAAAACTGTTTTTT,CASRHKGGATNEKLFF
NA,NA,TRBV6-5,TRBJ1-2,TGTGCCAGCAGTTACTCCGGACAGAACTATGGCTACACCTTC,CASSYSGQNYGYTF
few,NA,TRBV5-6,TRBJ1-1,TGTGCCAGCAGCTTGGCGCCGACAGGAAAGAACACTGAAGCTTTCTTT,CASSLAPTGKNTEAFF
NA,NA,TRBV7-9,TRBJ2-2,TGTGCCAGCAGCCCCCCTACCGCGGACACCCCGAACACCGGGGAGCTGTTTTTT,CASSPPTADTPNTGELFF
once,NA,TRBV7-2,TRBJ1-1,TGTGCCAGCAGCTCCATCCCGGTAGAGATGAACACTGAAGCTTTCTTT,CASSSIPVEMNTEAFF
NA,TRBD1,TRBV9,TRBJ1-2,TGTGCCAGCAGCGTTGGGACAGACTATGGCTACACCTTC,CASSVGTDYGYTF
few,TRBD1,TRBV5-6,TRBJ1-6,TGTGCCAGCAGACCCGGACAGGGGCATAATTCACCCCTCCACTTT,CASRPGQGHNSPLHF
NA,NA,TRBV5-4,TRBJ2-5,TGTGCCAGCAGCTTGTTCGACAGGACCCAAGAGACCCAGTACTTC,CASSLFDRTQETQYF
NA,NA,TRBV19,TRBJ1-5,TGTGCCAGTAGTCCACGACGGGGGGCACTTTGGCAGCCCCAGCATTTT,CASSPRRGALWQPQHF
NA,TRBD1,TRBV7-9,TRBJ2-7,TGTGCCAGCAGCCCTCTCGGACAGGGTGTCAACGAGCAGTACTTC,CASSPLGQGVNEQYF
NA,TRBD1,TRBV4-3,TRBJ1-6,TGCGCCAGCAGGGGGCCAGGGGGCTTGGATTCACCCCTCCACTTT,CASRGPGGLDSPLHF
NA,NA,TRBV25-1,TRBJ2-5,TGTGCCAGCAGTGAATCCCCCATAGAGACCCAGTACTTC,CASSESPIETQYF
NA,NA,TRBV5-1,TRBJ1-1,TGCGCCAGCAGCTTGGGACAGCTCCTCATGAACACGGAAGCTTTCTTT,CASSLGQLLMNTEAFF
NA,NA,TRBV4-1,TRBJ2-5,TGCGCCAGCAGCCCCACCGGGACAATGGAGACCCAGTACTTC,CASSPTGTMETQYF
many,NA,TRBV6-6,TRBJ2-7,TGTGCCAGCAGTCAGGGCCCCGTAGTAGAGCAGTACTTC,CASSQGPVVEQYF
NA,TRBD2,TRBV5-5,TRBJ2-7,TGTGCCAGCAGCTTGTCTAGCGGGGAGTACTACGAGCAGTACTTC,CASSLSSGEYYEQYF
NA,TRBD1,TRBV6-5,TRBJ1-2,TGTGCCAGCAGTTCCCGGGACAGGGGAGGTGGCTACACCTTC,CASSSRDRGGGYTF
NA,NA,TRBV9,TRBJ1-2,TGTGCCAGCAGCGTAGAGGGGAATAGGGCTAACTATGGCTACACCTTC,CASSVEGNRANYGYTF
NA,NA,TRBV6-1,TRBJ2-5,TGTGCCAGCAAGTGGGGGCAGAGCCAAGAGACCCAGTACTTC,CASKWGQSQETQYF
once,NA,TRBV7-2,TRBJ1-1,TGTGCCAGCAGCTTAGGGAGGTTGAACACTGAAGCTTTCTTT,CASSLGRLNTEAFF
NA,TRBD2,TRBV2,TRBJ2-2,TGTGCCAGCAGTTTCGGACTAGCGGGGGGGAGGAACACCGGGGAGCTGTTTTTT,CASSFGLAGGRNTGELFF
NA,NA,TRBV5-4,TRBJ1-6,TGTGCCAGCAGCCCGAACACGGGAGGGTCACCCCTCCACTTT,CASSPNTGGSPLHF
NA,NA,TRBV28,TRBJ1-1,TGTGCCAGCAGTTTGTTAGGGCAGGGGTGGGTTGAAGCTTTCTTT,CASSLLGQGWVEAFF
NA,NA,TRBV27,TRBJ2-7,TGTGCCAGCAGTTTATCTGGGGAGTACGAGCAGTACTTC,CASSLSGEYEQYF
NA,NA,TRBV9,TRBJ2-5,TGTGCCAGCAGCGGAGGGGGATCCCAAGAGACCCAGTACTTC,CASSGGGSQETQYF
NA,TRBD1,TRBV7-8,TRBJ1-2,TGTGCCAGCAGCTCCAGGGGGCGCGACTATGGCTACACCTTC,CASSSRGRDYGYTF
NA,TRBD1,TRBV5-6,TRBJ1-2,TGTGCCAGCAGCTTGGCCCCAGGGGGCGCTTCGGTCTATGGCTACACCTTC,CASSLAPGGASVYGYTF
few,NA,TRBV30,TRBJ1-4,TGTGCCTGGAGTGCCGGTGGCAGAGGTGAAAAACTGTTTTTT,CAWSAGGRGEKLFF
NA,NA,TRBV5-1,TRBJ2-6,TGCGCCAGCAGAAGAGGGACAGGGGCCAACGTCCTGACTTTC,CASRRGTGANVLTF
NA,NA,TRBV6-5,TRBJ1-1,TGTGCCAGCAGTTACGATCGGGTGGGCACTGAAGCTTTCTTT,CASSYDRVGTEAFF
NA,NA,TRBV7-8,TRBJ2-5,TGTGCCAGCAGCCCCTCGGGGTACCAAGAGACCCAGTACTTC,CASSPSGYQETQYF
NA,TRBD1,TRBV6-5,TRBJ1-1,TGTGCCAGCAGCTTTACAGGGGGTTGGACTGAAGCTTTCTTT,CASSFTGGWTEAFF
NA,NA,TRBV19,TRBJ2-7,TGTGCCAGTCGGGCGGGGCTAGACGAGCAGTACTTC,CASRAGLDEQYF
NA,NA,TRBV28,TRBJ2-7,TGTGCCAGCAGTACCGGGACAACAAACCCCTACGAGCAGTACTTC,CASSTGTTNPYEQYF
NA,NA,TRBV11-2,TRBJ2-1,TGTGCCAGCAGCTTAGAAAGGGGTCAGGTGAGGAAGTTCTTC,CASSLERGQVRKFF
NA,NA,TRBV9,TRBJ2-5,TGTGCCAGCAGCGCCCAAGGGGGTACGGAGACCCAGTACTTC,CASSAQGGTETQYF
NA,NA,TRBV5-1,TRBJ2-7,TGCGCCAGCAGCTTGGGAACAGGTTCCGTAAGCGAGCAGTACTTC,CASSLGTGSVSEQYF
once,NA,TRBV15,TRBJ2-7,TGTGCCACCAGCTATTCTTTCGCGTACGAGCAGTACTTC,CATSYSFAYEQYF
NA,NA,TRBV6-6,TRBJ1-5,TGTGCCAGCAGTCTGCAGGGCAATCAGCCCCAGCATTTT,CASSLQGNQPQHF
once,TRBD1,TRBV10-3,TRBJ2-7,TGTGCCATCAGTGAGTCATGGACAGGGGAGAGCTACGAGCAGTACTTC,CAISESWTGESYEQYF
NA,NA,TRBV11-2,TRBJ2-2,TGTGCCAGCAGCCCGAGGGGGAGGAACACCGGGGAGCTGTTTTTT,CASSPRGRNTGELFF